This TCR beta chain derives from a study of cytomegalovirus exposure and HLA in healthy donors. This PCR relied on a set of 60 Vbeta primers and 13 Jbeta primers. The protocol was immunoSEQ multiplex PCR, while the TCRdb copy is restricted to in-frame clones and leaves out a portion. This repertoire shows some 170,000 clones, over 70% found once; its top ten account for 2% to 2.5%. Germline V gene data show CDR1 as MNHEY and CDR2 as SMNVEV (reference sequence). After removal of 6 bases from V and 6 bases from J, the junction contained 7 bases not matched to a gene. The CDR3 is made up of 15 amino acids.

The receptor was isolated from a woman in her thirties in good health and CMV-seronegative. V and J are TRBV27 and TRBJ2-2; 10 nucleotides agree with TRBD1. The sequenced material came from PBMCs. For the CDR3, the DNA is TGTGCCAGCAGAATTCGGGACAGGGGTTCCGGGGAGCTGTTTTTT. Protein product: CASRIRDRGSGELFF.